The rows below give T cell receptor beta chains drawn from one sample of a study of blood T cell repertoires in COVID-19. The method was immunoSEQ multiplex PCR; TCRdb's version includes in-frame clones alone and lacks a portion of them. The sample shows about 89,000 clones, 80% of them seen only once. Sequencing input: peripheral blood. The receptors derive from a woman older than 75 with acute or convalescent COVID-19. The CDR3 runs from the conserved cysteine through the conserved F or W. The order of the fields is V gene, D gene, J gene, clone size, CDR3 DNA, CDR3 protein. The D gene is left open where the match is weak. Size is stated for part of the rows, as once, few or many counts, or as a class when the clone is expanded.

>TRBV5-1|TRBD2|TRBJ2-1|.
TGCGCCAGCAGCGTTCTAGCGGGTTCCTACAATGAGCAGTTCTTC
CASSVLAGSYNEQFF
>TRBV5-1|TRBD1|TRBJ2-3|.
TGCGCCAGCAGCTTGGGTCACGGGACAGGCGCGACCACAGATACGCAGTATTTT
CASSLGHGTGATTDTQYF
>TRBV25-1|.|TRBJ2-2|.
TGTGCCAGCAGTGAAAGGGGGGGCGCGGGCACCGGGGAGCTGTTTTTT
CASSERGGAGTGELFF
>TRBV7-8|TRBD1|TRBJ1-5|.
TGTGCCAGCAGCTTAATGGTTGGGACAGGGGGCAGAGGGTATCAGCCCCAGCATTTT
CASSLMVGTGGRGYQPQHF
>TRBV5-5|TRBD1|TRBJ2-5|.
TGTGCCAGCAGCACCGGACAGGTCCAAGAGACCCAGTACTTC
CASSTGQVQETQYF
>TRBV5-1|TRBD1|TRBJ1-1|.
TGCGCCAGCAACCGGGACAGGAACACTGAAGCTTTCTTT
CASNRDRNTEAFF
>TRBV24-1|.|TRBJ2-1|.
TGTGCCACCAGTGATCACCCCCGAGGGGGCAATGAGCAGTTCTTC
CATSDHPRGGNEQFF
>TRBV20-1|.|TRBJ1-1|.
TGCAGTGCTAGTGCAATAAGGGGCACTGAAGCTTTCTTT
CSASAIRGTEAFF
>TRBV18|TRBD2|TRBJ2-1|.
TGTGCCAGCTCACCAGGTTCACTGAGCGGGGACTCCTACAATGAGCAGTTCTTC
CASSPGSLSGDSYNEQFF
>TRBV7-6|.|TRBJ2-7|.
TGTGCCAGCAGCTTGGCCCAGATCTACGAGCAGTACTTC
CASSLAQIYEQYF
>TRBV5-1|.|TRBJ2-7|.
TGCGCCAGCAGTGACAGTACCGTCTCCTACGAGCAGTACTTC
CASSDSTVSYEQYF
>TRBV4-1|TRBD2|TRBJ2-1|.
TGCGCCAGCAGCCATTCTAGCGGGCCCAGCTCCTACAATGAGCAGTTCTTC
CASSHSSGPSSYNEQFF
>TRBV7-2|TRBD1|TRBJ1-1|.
TGTGCCAGCAGCTTAGCGCCCGGCAGGGGGAGGTTTTTCTTT
CASSLAPGRGRFFF
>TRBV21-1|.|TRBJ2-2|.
TGTGCCAGCAGCAAAACCCAGGGTGAGGCCGCGAACACCGGGGAGCTGTTTTTT
CASSKTQGEAANTGELFF
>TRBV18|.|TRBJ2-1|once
TGTGCCAGCTCACCACCCTGGCCTGCCTCCTACAATGAGCAGTTCTTC
CASSPPWPASYNEQFF
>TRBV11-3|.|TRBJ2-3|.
TGTGCCAGCAGCTTGGGCGGGGCCTCAACAGATACGCAGTATTTT
CASSLGGASTDTQYF
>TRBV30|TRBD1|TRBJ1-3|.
TGTGCCTGGAGTGCCTCCCGCAGGGGGCCTGCCGGAAACACCATATATTTT
CAWSASRRGPAGNTIYF
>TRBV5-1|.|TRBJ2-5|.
TGCGCCAGCAGCCTAGGGAGCTTCCAAGAGACCCAGTACTTC
CASSLGSFQETQYF
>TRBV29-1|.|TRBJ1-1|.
TGCAGCGTTGAAGACATCAATGGCAGGGAAGCTTTCTTT
CSVEDINGREAFF
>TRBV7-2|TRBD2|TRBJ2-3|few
TGTGCCAGCAGCTTACGGGGGGGCACAGATACGCAGTATTTT
CASSLRGGTDTQYF
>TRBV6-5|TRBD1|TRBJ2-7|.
TGTGCCAGCAGCGCTACAGGGGGCATTTACGAGCAGTACTTC
CASSATGGIYEQYF
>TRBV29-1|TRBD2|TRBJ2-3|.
TGCAGCGTTGAATGGGGGAGGGCCCTGGCAGATACGCAGTATTTT
CSVEWGRALADTQYF
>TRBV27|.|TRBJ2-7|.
TGTGCCAGCAGTTTAGAGGGAAATTCCGATTACGAGCAGTACTTC
CASSLEGNSDYEQYF
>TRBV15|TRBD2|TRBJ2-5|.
TGTGCCACCAGCTCTGGACTAGCGGGAGGGGAGACCCAGTACTTC
CATSSGLAGGETQYF
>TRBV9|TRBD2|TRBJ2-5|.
TGTGCCAGCAGCGTAGGACTAGCGGGAGGGTTCCCGGAGACCCAGTACTTC
CASSVGLAGGFPETQYF
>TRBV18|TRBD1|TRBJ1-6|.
TGTGCCAGCTCAACTTCCCAGGGGGATTGGTCACCCCTCCACTTT
CASSTSQGDWSPLHF
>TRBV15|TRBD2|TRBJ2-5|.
TGTGCCACCAGCATTCGACCCGGCGGGGGAGAGACCCAGTACTTC
CATSIRPGGGETQYF
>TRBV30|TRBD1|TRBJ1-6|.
TGTGCCTGGGCGACAGGGGGCTTGGGGAATTCACCCCTCCACTTT
CAWATGGLGNSPLHF
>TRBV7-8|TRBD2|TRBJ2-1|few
TGTGCCAGCAGCCTGAGACTAGCTTCCTACAATGAGCAGTTCTTC
CASSLRLASYNEQFF
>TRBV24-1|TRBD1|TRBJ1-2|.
TGTGCCACCAGTGATGGGGACAGATCCTATGGCTACACCTTC
CATSDGDRSYGYTF
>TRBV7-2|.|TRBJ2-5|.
TGTGCCAGCAGCTTTGGGCAGGGAGAGACCCAGTACTTC
CASSFGQGETQYF
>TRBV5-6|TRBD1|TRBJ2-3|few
TGTGCCAGCAGCTATCGTACAGGGGCCCAGGGAGATACGCAGTATTTT
CASSYRTGAQGDTQYF
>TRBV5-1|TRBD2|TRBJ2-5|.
TGCGCCAGCAGCACTAGCGGGAGGGCGGGGGAGACCCAGTACTTC
CASSTSGRAGETQYF
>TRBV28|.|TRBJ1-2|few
TGTGCCAGCACCTGGGGGGGGGTTAACTATGGCTACACCTTC
CASTWGGVNYGYTF
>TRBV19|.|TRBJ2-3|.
TGTGCCAGTAGTATAGGCGGGCCCGATACGCAGTATTTT
CASSIGGPDTQYF
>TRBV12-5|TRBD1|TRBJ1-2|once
TGTGCTAGTGGCAGGGACAGGGGCCTTCTCGGCTACACCTTC
CASGRDRGLLGYTF
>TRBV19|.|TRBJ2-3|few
TGTGCCACCAAGGGCCAGGGTGGAGATACGCAGTATTTT
CATKGQGGDTQYF
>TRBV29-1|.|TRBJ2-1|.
TGCAGCGGATGGACTAGGGGGGCCGGGGAGCAGTTCTTC
CSGWTRGAGEQFF
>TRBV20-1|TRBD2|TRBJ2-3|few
TGCAGTGCTAGTCTAGCGGGGGGGCCCTTGGATACGCAGTATTTT
CSASLAGGPLDTQYF
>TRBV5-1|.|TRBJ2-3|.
TGCGCCAGCATCCTGCGGGGTAGCGGAGAGACAGATACGCAGTATTTT
CASILRGSGETDTQYF
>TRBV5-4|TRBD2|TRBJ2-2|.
TGTGCCAGCAGCTTGTCCCAGCGGGAGAGCACCGGGGAGCTGTTTTTT
CASSLSQRESTGELFF
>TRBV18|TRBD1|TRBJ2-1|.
TGTGCCAGCTCACCACTTCTGCCGGGACAGCTGCACTCCTACAATGAGCAGTTCTTC
CASSPLLPGQLHSYNEQFF